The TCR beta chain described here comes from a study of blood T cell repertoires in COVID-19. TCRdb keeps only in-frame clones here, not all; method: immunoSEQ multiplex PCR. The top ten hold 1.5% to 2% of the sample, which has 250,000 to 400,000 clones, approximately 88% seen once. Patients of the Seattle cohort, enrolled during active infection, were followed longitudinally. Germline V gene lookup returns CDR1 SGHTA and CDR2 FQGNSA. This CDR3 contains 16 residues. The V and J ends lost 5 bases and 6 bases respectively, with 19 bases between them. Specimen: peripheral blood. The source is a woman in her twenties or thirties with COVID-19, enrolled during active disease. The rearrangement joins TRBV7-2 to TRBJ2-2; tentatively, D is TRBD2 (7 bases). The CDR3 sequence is CASSLWAGATAGELFF. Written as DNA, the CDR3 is TGTGCCAGCAGCCTATGGGCGGGGGCCACCGCCGGGGAGCTGTTTTTT.